This T cell receptor (beta chain) was recovered during a study of blood T cell repertoires in COVID-19. Study summary: Material from acute and convalescent COVID-19 was sourced from the United States, Italy and Spain. Sample material is recorded as cDNA or gDNA derived from T cells, B-cell-depleted T cells, or PBMCs.

J was trimmed by 0 bases and V by 7 bases; bases with no gene match: 5. The CDR3 spans 14 residues. Germline loops: CDR1 SGHRS, CDR2 YFSETQ. Per the authors' pipeline: Reference gene primer amplification gave estimated nucleated cell counts. Sequencing was performed with immunoSEQ multiplex PCR; in TCRdb, only in-frame clones are kept and a portion is missing. V, J and clone size were drawn from that table, and D and trimming were deduced from the DNA. Of about 110,000 clones listed, over 60% are singletons. The sequenced material came from peripheral blood. V and J are TRBV5-1 and TRBJ2-7; 9 bases match TRBD2. The sequence came from a woman of 80 years or more with active or convalescent COVID-19. DNA for the CDR3: TGCGCCAGCCAGCGGGGGGTCAGCTCCTACGAGCAGTACTTC. Its protein product is CASQRGVSSYEQYF. Combining the CDR3 with reference TRBV5-1 and TRBJ2-7 gives the whole variable domain KAGVTQTPRYLIKTRGQQVTLSCSPISGHRSVSWYQQTPGQGLQFLFEYFSETQRNKGNFPGRFSGRQFSNSRSEMNVSTLELGDSALYLCASQRGVSSYEQYFGPGTRLTVT.